The rows below give T cell receptor beta chains drawn from one sample of a study of cytomegalovirus exposure and HLA in healthy donors. Only in-frame clones appear in the TCRdb table, and some are missing; sequencing was by immunoSEQ multiplex PCR. The sample lists 300,000 to 400,000 clones, approximately 91% occurring once. Material for sequencing was PBMCs. The receptors were sampled from a man aged 25 to 40 in good health and CMV-seronegative. The CDR3 runs from the conserved cysteine through the conserved F or W. A D gene is named only where the DNA matches it firmly. Not all rows give a size; the values are once, few, many and, for expanded clones, a class.

clone_size: NA
j_call: TRBJ2-1
v_call: TRBV6-5
d_call: NA
cdr3_length: 13
cdr3_aa: CASSPLRGNEQFF
cdr3_nt: TGTGCCAGCAGTCCGCTAAGGGGCAATGAGCAGTTCTTC

clone_size: NA
j_call: TRBJ2-7
v_call: TRBV19
d_call: TRBD2
cdr3_length: 12
cdr3_aa: CASSIWGGEQYF
cdr3_nt: TGTGCCAGTAGTATTTGGGGGGGCGAGCAGTACTTC

clone_size: NA
j_call: TRBJ1-2
v_call: TRBV11-3
d_call: NA
cdr3_length: 14
cdr3_aa: CASSLGPVNYGYTF
cdr3_nt: TGTGCCAGCAGCTTAGGCCCAGTTAACTATGGCTACACCTTC

clone_size: NA
j_call: TRBJ2-7
v_call: TRBV29-1
d_call: TRBD1
cdr3_length: 13
cdr3_aa: CSVVRDSPYEQYF
cdr3_nt: TGCAGCGTTGTCCGGGACAGCCCCTACGAGCAGTACTTC

clone_size: NA
j_call: TRBJ2-3
v_call: TRBV7-2
d_call: TRBD2
cdr3_length: 15
cdr3_aa: CASSLNSGGLDTQYF
cdr3_nt: TGTGCCAGCAGCCTGAATAGCGGGGGGTTAGATACGCAGTATTTT

clone_size: once
j_call: TRBJ1-5
v_call: TRBV7-2
d_call: NA
cdr3_length: 15
cdr3_aa: CASTLEGMRNQPQHF
cdr3_nt: TGTGCCAGCACCTTGGAGGGGATGCGCAATCAGCCCCAGCATTTT

clone_size: NA
j_call: TRBJ2-3
v_call: TRBV6-1
d_call: NA
cdr3_length: 14
cdr3_aa: CASSPDISTDTQYF
cdr3_nt: TGTGCCAGCAGTCCGGACATTTCCACAGATACGCAGTATTTT

clone_size: once
j_call: TRBJ1-6
v_call: TRBV10-2
d_call: NA
cdr3_length: 13
cdr3_aa: CASRVTGSSPLHF
cdr3_nt: TGCGCCAGCAGGGTAACAGGGTCTTCACCCCTCCACTTT

clone_size: NA
j_call: TRBJ1-2
v_call: TRBV7-8
d_call: NA
cdr3_length: 14
cdr3_aa: CASSLVAGNYGYTF
cdr3_nt: TGTGCCAGCAGCTTAGTGGCAGGGAACTATGGCTACACCTTC

clone_size: NA
j_call: TRBJ2-1
v_call: TRBV13
d_call: TRBD1
cdr3_length: 16
cdr3_aa: CASSSIRQGQYNEQFF
cdr3_nt: TGTGCCAGCAGCTCTATCCGACAGGGCCAGTACAATGAGCAGTTCTTC

clone_size: NA
j_call: TRBJ1-3
v_call: TRBV30
d_call: NA
cdr3_length: 13
cdr3_aa: CAWSPFLGNTIYF
cdr3_nt: TGTGCCTGGAGCCCCTTTCTCGGAAACACCATATATTTT

clone_size: NA
j_call: TRBJ2-3
v_call: TRBV11-2
d_call: NA
cdr3_length: 14
cdr3_aa: CASSLIGQKDTQYF
cdr3_nt: TGTGCCAGCAGCTTAATCGGACAGAAAGATACGCAGTATTTT

clone_size: NA
j_call: TRBJ2-7
v_call: TRBV5-4
d_call: NA
cdr3_length: 13
cdr3_aa: CASSWGDSYEQYF
cdr3_nt: TGTGCCAGCAGCTGGGGGGATTCCTACGAGCAGTACTTC

clone_size: NA
j_call: TRBJ1-2
v_call: TRBV5-1
d_call: NA
cdr3_length: 15
cdr3_aa: CASSPAHPAGYGYTF
cdr3_nt: TGCGCCAGCAGCCCCGCCCATCCAGCGGGCTATGGCTACACCTTC

clone_size: NA
j_call: TRBJ2-2
v_call: TRBV27
d_call: TRBD1
cdr3_length: 16
cdr3_aa: CASSLSSGGNTGELFF
cdr3_nt: TGTGCCAGCAGTTTATCGTCAGGGGGCAACACCGGGGAGCTGTTTTTT

clone_size: once
j_call: TRBJ2-7
v_call: TRBV7-6
d_call: TRBD1
cdr3_length: 15
cdr3_aa: CASSLRGTGVREQYF
cdr3_nt: TGTGCCAGCAGTTTAAGGGGGACAGGGGTTCGCGAGCAGTACTTC

clone_size: NA
j_call: TRBJ1-3
v_call: TRBV7-2
d_call: TRBD1
cdr3_length: 15
cdr3_aa: CASSSDRGSGNTIYF
cdr3_nt: TGTGCCAGCAGCTCGGACAGGGGCTCTGGAAACACCATATATTTT

clone_size: NA
j_call: TRBJ1-4
v_call: TRBV7-8
d_call: NA
cdr3_length: 16
cdr3_aa: CASSPGSGQSNEKLFF
cdr3_nt: TGTGCCAGCAGCCCCGGCAGTGGACAGTCTAATGAAAAACTGTTTTTT

clone_size: NA
j_call: TRBJ1-5
v_call: TRBV19
d_call: TRBD1
cdr3_length: 15
cdr3_aa: CASSRNRGGNQPQHF
cdr3_nt: TGTGCCAGTAGTAGGAACAGGGGCGGAAATCAGCCCCAGCATTTT

clone_size: NA
j_call: TRBJ2-3
v_call: TRBV5-6
d_call: TRBD2
cdr3_length: 17
cdr3_aa: CASSGRLAGILRGTQYF
cdr3_nt: TGTGCCAGCAGCGGGAGACTAGCGGGCATATTGCGTGGTACGCAGTATTTT

clone_size: NA
j_call: TRBJ1-2
v_call: TRBV19
d_call: NA
cdr3_length: 14
cdr3_aa: CASSIGRFVYGYTF
cdr3_nt: TGTGCCAGTAGTATAGGCAGGTTTGTCTATGGCTACACCTTC

clone_size: NA
j_call: TRBJ2-1
v_call: TRBV5-5
d_call: NA
cdr3_length: 13
cdr3_aa: CASSLEPGLEQFF
cdr3_nt: TGTGCCAGCAGCTTGGAACCAGGGCTTGAGCAGTTCTTC

clone_size: few
j_call: TRBJ1-6
v_call: TRBV5-4
d_call: NA
cdr3_length: 13
cdr3_aa: CASSSGLNSPLHF
cdr3_nt: TGTGCCAGCAGCTCAGGTTTGAATTCACCCCTCCACTTT

clone_size: NA
j_call: TRBJ1-2
v_call: TRBV7-9
d_call: TRBD1
cdr3_length: 13
cdr3_aa: CASSLPGQGVSTF
cdr3_nt: TGTGCCAGCAGCCTCCCGGGACAGGGTGTTAGTACCTTC

clone_size: NA
j_call: TRBJ2-5
v_call: TRBV29-1
d_call: TRBD2
cdr3_length: 11
cdr3_aa: CSVAGRETQYF
cdr3_nt: TGCAGCGTTGCCGGGAGGGAGACCCAGTACTTC

clone_size: NA
j_call: TRBJ2-3
v_call: TRBV9
d_call: TRBD2
cdr3_length: 17
cdr3_aa: CASSARSSGGGTDTQYF
cdr3_nt: TGTGCCAGCAGCGCGAGGTCCTCGGGGGGGGGCACAGATACGCAGTATTTT

clone_size: NA
j_call: TRBJ1-5
v_call: TRBV27
d_call: TRBD1
cdr3_length: 17
cdr3_aa: CASSFRQGQGYNQPQHF
cdr3_nt: TGTGCCAGCAGTTTCCGACAGGGACAGGGGTATAATCAGCCCCAGCATTTT

clone_size: NA
j_call: TRBJ2-3
v_call: TRBV19
d_call: TRBD2
cdr3_length: 19
cdr3_aa: CASSIPLGESGGVTDTQYF
cdr3_nt: TGTGCCAGTAGTATTCCGCTCGGAGAGAGCGGGGGGGTAACAGATACGCAGTATTTT

clone_size: NA
j_call: TRBJ1-6
v_call: TRBV28
d_call: TRBD1
cdr3_length: 14
cdr3_aa: CASSRDRGNSPLHF
cdr3_nt: TGTGCCAGCAGTCGGGACAGGGGTAATTCACCCCTCCACTTT

clone_size: NA
j_call: TRBJ1-2
v_call: TRBV5-8
d_call: NA
cdr3_length: 13
cdr3_aa: CASTFARQYGYTF
cdr3_nt: TGTGCCAGCACCTTTGCCCGCCAGTACGGCTACACCTTC

clone_size: NA
j_call: TRBJ2-1
v_call: TRBV9
d_call: TRBD2
cdr3_length: 15
cdr3_aa: CASSVELAGWNEQFF
cdr3_nt: TGTGCCAGCAGCGTAGAGCTAGCGGGGTGGAATGAGCAGTTCTTC

clone_size: NA
j_call: TRBJ2-3
v_call: TRBV7-2
d_call: TRBD2
cdr3_length: 15
cdr3_aa: CASSLGILAPDTQYF
cdr3_nt: TGTGCCAGCAGCTTAGGTATACTAGCGCCTGATACGCAGTATTTT

clone_size: NA
j_call: TRBJ2-3
v_call: TRBV19
d_call: NA
cdr3_length: 14
cdr3_aa: CASSITSSTDTQYF
cdr3_nt: TGTGCCAGTAGTATCACTAGCTCCACAGATACGCAGTATTTT

clone_size: NA
j_call: TRBJ2-3
v_call: TRBV5-1
d_call: TRBD2
cdr3_length: 16
cdr3_aa: CASSKGLAGVTDTQYF
cdr3_nt: TGCGCCAGCAGCAAGGGACTAGCGGGGGTAACAGATACGCAGTATTTT

clone_size: NA
j_call: TRBJ1-5
v_call: TRBV19
d_call: TRBD1
cdr3_length: 15
cdr3_aa: CASRRDRSRNQPQHF
cdr3_nt: TGTGCCAGTAGACGGGACAGATCTCGGAATCAGCCCCAGCATTTT

clone_size: NA
j_call: TRBJ2-2
v_call: TRBV19
d_call: NA
cdr3_length: 14
cdr3_aa: CASSTSQDTGELFF
cdr3_nt: TGTGCCAGTAGTACCTCACAGGATACCGGGGAGCTGTTTTTT

clone_size: NA
j_call: TRBJ1-3
v_call: TRBV5-5
d_call: TRBD1
cdr3_length: 15
cdr3_aa: CASSLDRGFGNTIYF
cdr3_nt: TGTGCCAGCAGCCTTGACAGGGGTTTTGGAAACACCATATATTTT

clone_size: NA
j_call: TRBJ1-1
v_call: TRBV29-1
d_call: NA
cdr3_length: 16
cdr3_aa: CSAQSGPGGLNTEAFF
cdr3_nt: TGCAGCGCCCAATCTGGACCGGGGGGGTTGAACACTGAAGCTTTCTTT

clone_size: few
j_call: TRBJ2-2
v_call: TRBV5-6
d_call: NA
cdr3_length: 13
cdr3_aa: CASSFFGTGELFF
cdr3_nt: TGTGCCAGCAGCTTCTTCGGCACCGGGGAGCTGTTTTTT

clone_size: NA
j_call: TRBJ2-1
v_call: TRBV5-4
d_call: NA
cdr3_length: 13
cdr3_aa: CASSFEEYNEQFF
cdr3_nt: TGTGCCAGCAGCTTCGAGGAATACAATGAGCAGTTCTTC

clone_size: NA
j_call: TRBJ1-6
v_call: TRBV6-5
d_call: NA
cdr3_length: 14
cdr3_aa: CASSYEGLNSPLHF
cdr3_nt: TGTGCCAGCAGTTACGAGGGTTTGAATTCACCCCTCCACTTT